This is a list of T cell receptor beta chains from one sample in a study of tumor-infiltrating lymphocytes in localized non-small cell lung cancer. Assay: immunoSEQ multiplex PCR; the TCRdb copy retains only in-frame clones and omits some. Of about 8,500 clones in the sample, about 80% were seen once. The specimen was uninvolved lung tissue not adjacent to the tumor. Receptors were obtained from a human donor with non-small cell lung cancer. CDR3s include the opening cysteine and the closing phenylalanine or tryptophan. D genes are given only for firm matches. A clone size is listed for some rows: how often the clone was seen (once, few, many), or a class if it is expanded.

NA | TRBD1 | TRBJ1-3 | TRBV29-1 | TGCAGCGCCGCCGGGACAGACTCTGGAAACACCATATATTTT | CSAAGTDSGNTIYF
NA | NA | TRBJ2-6 | TRBV19 | TGTGCCAGTAGGAAAAGGACAGCCAACGACCCGGCTGGGGCCAACGTCCTGACTTTC | CASRKRTANDPAGANVLTF
NA | NA | TRBJ2-7 | TRBV6-6 | TGTGCCAGCAGTCCACCGGGGACACAATACGAGCAGTACTTC | CASSPPGTQYEQYF
NA | NA | TRBJ1-4 | TRBV9 | TGTGCCAGCAGCCCCGGGCCTGCAACTAATGAAAAACTGTTTTTT | CASSPGPATNEKLFF
few | NA | TRBJ1-5 | TRBV28 | TGTGCCAGCAGTCCCGAAGGGAGGGAGACGCCCCAGCATTTT | CASSPEGRETPQHF
once | NA | TRBJ2-2 | TRBV7-8 | TGTGCCAGCAGCTTACAGGCGAGCGGGGAGCTGTTTTTT | CASSLQASGELFF
NA | NA | TRBJ1-3 | TRBV6-5 | TGTGCCAGCAGTTTGACAGCCATGATGGACACCATATATTTT | CASSLTAMMDTIYF
NA | TRBD2 | TRBJ2-2 | TRBV5-1 | TGCGCCAGCAGCCAGGGAGGGACGGCGAACACCGGGGAGCTGTTTTTT | CASSQGGTANTGELFF
once | NA | TRBJ1-6 | TRBV14 | TGTGCCAGCAGCCAACACAGTAAAAATTCACCCCTCCACTTT | CASSQHSKNSPLHF
NA | NA | TRBJ2-1 | TRBV5-6 | TGTGCCAGCAGCTTGGGCTTGGGGGGCGTAGTAGTAAATGAGCAGTTCTTC | CASSLGLGGVVVNEQFF
NA | NA | TRBJ2-7 | TRBV18 | TGTGCCAGCTCGGAGCACAGGGACTACGAGCAGTACTTC | CASSEHRDYEQYF
NA | NA | TRBJ2-3 | TRBV4-2 | TGTGCCAGCAGCCAATTTCCCAAAGATACGCAGTATTTT | CASSQFPKDTQYF
NA | TRBD2 | TRBJ2-1 | TRBV5-1 | TGCGCCAGCAGCTCGAGAGCGGGGGGGCTGAATGAGCAGTTCTTC | CASSSRAGGLNEQFF
NA | TRBD2 | TRBJ2-5 | TRBV19 | TGTGCCAGTAGGACCACTAGCGGGGCCGGGAGAGAGACCCAGTACTTC | CASRTTSGAGRETQYF
NA | NA | TRBJ2-5 | TRBV29-1 | TGCAGCGTTGAGTACAGCCACCAAGAGACCCAGTACTTC | CSVEYSHQETQYF
NA | NA | TRBJ1-4 | TRBV7-9 | TGTGCCAGCAGCTCCTCACTGGGGTCGGGGTTGGGTGAGGTGTTTTTT | CASSSSLGSGLGEVFF
NA | NA | TRBJ2-3 | TRBV5-6 | TGTGCCAGCAGCGGGGACCTCGTTCGCACAGATACGCAGTATTTT | CASSGDLVRTDTQYF
NA | NA | TRBJ1-6 | TRBV15 | TGTGCCACCAGCAGAGATCTCTTAAATTCACCCCTCCACTTT | CATSRDLLNSPLHF
once | NA | TRBJ2-2 | TRBV5-4 | TGTGCCAGCAGCTTGGGAGGACGGCAAACCACCGGGGAGCTGTTTTTT | CASSLGGRQTTGELFF
NA | NA | TRBJ1-5 | TRBV7-9 | TGTGCCAGCAGCCTGATCGGGGGGCAGCCCCAGCATTTT | CASSLIGGQPQHF
NA | TRBD1 | TRBJ1-5 | TRBV28 | TGTGCCAGCTACGACAGGGGGAGCAATCAGCCCCAGCATTTT | CASYDRGSNQPQHF
NA | TRBD1 | TRBJ1-2 | TRBV29-1 | TGCAGCGTTTGGGACAGGGGTTGGGGCTACACCTTC | CSVWDRGWGYTF
NA | NA | TRBJ1-1 | TRBV25-1 | TGTGCCAGCAGTGAATTAGGAGGGTCGAACACTGAAGCTTTCTTT | CASSELGGSNTEAFF
NA | TRBD1 | TRBJ2-1 | TRBV4-1 | TGCGCCAGCACCCGAGAGGGGACAGGGGGCAATGAGCAGTTCTTC | CASTREGTGGNEQFF
NA | NA | TRBJ2-2 | TRBV6-8 | TGTGCCAGCAGTTCCTTATTGGGGGAGCTGTTTTTT | CASSSLLGELFF
NA | TRBD2 | TRBJ2-2 | TRBV5-1 | TGCGCCAGCAGCCCGCCGGAAGCGGGGGGACGCCGGGGCGGGGAGCTGTTTTTT | CASSPPEAGGRRGGELFF
NA | TRBD1 | TRBJ2-2 | TRBV6-1 | TGTGCCAGCAGTTCCCGGGACAGGGGGACCGGGGAGCTGTTTTTT | CASSSRDRGTGELFF
once | NA | TRBJ2-1 | TRBV6-1 | TGTGCCAGCAGTGAACTAACAGAGGGTTGGAATGAGCAGTTCTTC | CASSELTEGWNEQFF
few | NA | TRBJ1-2 | TRBV7-2 | TGTGCCAGCAGCGGCAGCCGAGTCGGCTATGGCTACACCTTC | CASSGSRVGYGYTF
NA | NA | TRBJ2-1 | TRBV7-9 | TGTGCCAGCAGCTTAGGAGCAGGGGTAGGGGCCTACAATGAGCAGTTCTTC | CASSLGAGVGAYNEQFF
NA | NA | TRBJ1-4 | TRBV7-9 | TGTGCCAGCAGCTTTACAGGGATTTCTAATGAAAAACTGTTTTTT | CASSFTGISNEKLFF
NA | NA | TRBJ2-3 | TRBV6-6 | TGTGCCAGCAACCCGGGACTCCCCGGTAGAGATACGCAGTATTTT | CASNPGLPGRDTQYF
NA | TRBD2 | TRBJ2-1 | TRBV14 | TGTGCCAGCAGCCAGGGACTAGCGGGGTCCCGCTCCTACAATGAGCAGTTCTTC | CASSQGLAGSRSYNEQFF
NA | TRBD2 | TRBJ2-7 | TRBV11-2 | TGTGCCAGCAGCTCCTTAGCGGGGGAGCACTACGAGCAGTACTTC | CASSSLAGEHYEQYF
NA | TRBD2 | TRBJ2-7 | TRBV5-1 | TGCGCCAGCAGCCAGGGACTAGCGGGGAAGAGCTACGAGCAGTACTTC | CASSQGLAGKSYEQYF
NA | TRBD1 | TRBJ2-3 | TRBV4-1 | TGCGCCAGCAGCCAAGGGACAGGGCACACAGATACGCAGTATTTT | CASSQGTGHTDTQYF
NA | NA | TRBJ2-7 | TRBV19 | TGTGCCAGTAGTATTGGGGGCGGTTACGAGCAGTACTTC | CASSIGGGYEQYF
NA | TRBD2 | TRBJ2-3 | TRBV2 | TGTGCCAGCAGTGAACGGGGGGGGGCAGATACGCAGTATTTT | CASSERGGADTQYF
few | NA | TRBJ1-4 | TRBV18 | TGTGCCAGCTCACCTGAGGGGACCGATGAAAAACTGTTTTTT | CASSPEGTDEKLFF